This is a list of T cell receptor beta chains from one sample in a study of blood T cell repertoires in COVID-19. Some clones are missing from TCRdb's copy, which holds only in-frame ones; the method was immunoSEQ multiplex PCR. In the table there are a few hundred thousand clones, 88% of which are singletons. The specimen was peripheral blood. The receptors were sampled from a woman between 45 and 60 years old with COVID-19, enrolled during active disease. CDR3s include the opening cysteine and the closing phenylalanine or tryptophan. D genes are given only for firm matches. Size values are once, few and many counts, or a class for expanded clones, and some rows have none.

TRBV6-5,TRBJ2-3,TRBD2,.,16,CASSYQTSGVGDTQYF,TGTGCCAGCAGTTACCAGACTAGCGGGGTGGGAGATACGCAGTATTTT
TRBV5-1,TRBJ2-3,.,.,13,CASSVPSSDTQYF,TGCGCCAGCAGCGTCCCTAGCTCCGATACGCAGTATTTT
TRBV5-1,TRBJ1-2,.,few,12,CASSLEGNGYTF,TGCGCCAGCAGCTTGGAGGGGAATGGCTACACCTTC
TRBV27,TRBJ2-1,.,.,11,CAILTGSKQFF,TGTGCCATCCTCACTGGTAGCAAGCAGTTCTTC
TRBV3-1/TRBV3-2,TRBJ1-4,TRBD1,.,18,CASSPYGEWKTGGGKLFF,TGTGCCAGCAGCCCCTATGGAGAGTGGAAGACAGGGGGAGGAAAACTGTTTTTT
TRBV7-7,TRBJ2-5,TRBD2,.,16,CASSLVGGGAGETQYF,TGTGCCAGCAGCTTAGTGGGCGGGGGGGCCGGAGAGACCCAGTACTTC
TRBV7-9,TRBJ1-2,TRBD1,.,15,CASSVGQGVSYGYTF,TGTGCCAGCAGCGTGGGGCAGGGGGTATCCTATGGCTACACCTTC
TRBV5-4,TRBJ2-7,TRBD1,.,15,CASSPSTGDFYEQYF,TGTGCCAGCAGCCCATCGACAGGGGACTTCTACGAGCAGTACTTC
TRBV7-2,TRBJ2-2,.,.,15,CASSHPYFLSGELFF,TGTGCCAGCAGCCACCCTTACTTTTTGAGCGGGGAGCTGTTTTTT
TRBV4-1,TRBJ2-3,TRBD1,once,20,CASSQVGTGGSGASTDTQYF,TGCGCCAGCAGCCAAGTAGGGACAGGGGGATCGGGGGCCAGCACAGATACGCAGTATTTT
TRBV18,TRBJ1-1,.,.,13,CASSLQGNTEAFF,TGTGCCAGCTCCCTACAGGGTAACACTGAAGCTTTCTTT
TRBV7-9,TRBJ1-1,.,.,13,CASSFITDTEAFF,TGTGCCAGCAGCTTTATTACGGACACTGAAGCTTTCTTT
TRBV30,TRBJ2-7,.,.,14,CAWSVQGDFYEQYF,TGTGCCTGGAGTGTGCAGGGGGACTTCTACGAGCAGTACTTC
TRBV5-6,TRBJ2-7,TRBD2,.,16,CASSFGAGGQSYEQYF,TGTGCCAGCAGCTTTGGAGCGGGGGGCCAGAGCTACGAGCAGTACTTC
TRBV7-2,TRBJ1-2,TRBD1,.,15,CASSLGVQGDYGYTF,TGTGCCAGCAGCTTAGGAGTACAGGGGGACTATGGCTACACCTTC
TRBV6-2/TRBV6-3,TRBJ1-5,.,few,18,CASSYSFGTHGGGQPQHF,TGTGCCAGCAGTTACTCGTTCGGGACGCACGGGGGTGGTCAGCCCCAGCATTTT
TRBV5-4,TRBJ1-4,.,.,13,CASSLAGAEKLFF,TGTGCCAGCAGCTTGGCAGGGGCAGAAAAACTGTTTTTT